This entry lists 10 T cell receptor beta chains sequenced from one sample in a study of blood T cell repertoires in COVID-19. Repertoires were generated with immunoSEQ multiplex PCR, while TCRdb's copy carries only in-frame clones and drops some. The sample holds about 62,000 clones, 75% to 90% seen once. Sequenced: peripheral blood. Receptors originate from an older woman with COVID-19, enrolled during active disease.

The chain uses TRBV7-2 and TRBJ1-3; the D gene is possibly TRBD1 (5 bases). V shed 1 base and J shed 1 base, with 11 bases lying between them. Looked up from germline, CDR1 is SGHTA and CDR2 is FQGNSA. This CDR3 has 16 amino acids. CDR3 coding DNA: TGTGCCAGCAGCTTAGGGGCAGGGTGGTCTGGAAACACCATATATTTT. It is translated as CASSLGAGWSGNTIYF.

The V gene is TRBV5-4, the J gene TRBJ1-5, with a possible D match to TRBD1 (5 bases). CDR3 length: 14 residues. Trimming cost V 0 bases and J 5 bases, with 9 bases left between them. Germline loops: CDR1 SGHNT, CDR2 YYREEE (reference sequence). The CDR3, as DNA: TGTGCCAGCAGCTTGGACGGGGGTTATCAGCCCCAGCATTTT. This codes for CASSLDGGYQPQHF.

This rearrangement joins TRBV3-1 (or the pseudogene TRBV3-2) to TRBJ2-7; D is uncertain. The CDR3 has 16 residues. Germline V gives CDR1 LGHDT, CDR2 YNNKEL (reference sequence). Deletions cut 1 base from V and 0 bases from J, with 13 bases between. This chain's CDR3 is CASSQVSRPSSYEQYF. CDR3 DNA: TGTGCCAGCAGCCAAGTAAGTAGACCTAGCTCCTACGAGCAGTACTTC.

The V gene is TRBV7-9, the J gene TRBJ2-2; D remains unclear. The germline CDR1 and CDR2 sequences are SEHNR and FQNEAQ (reference sequence). The CDR3 consists of 14 residues. Trimming removed 1 base from V and 7 bases from J, with 10 bases in between. In DNA, the CDR3 is TGTGCCAGCAGCTTAGAAAGATACTACGGGGAGCTGTTTTTT. The encoded protein is CASSLERYYGELFF.

The rearrangement uses TRBV6-2 or TRBV6-3 and TRBJ2-7, with 7 bases lining up with TRBD1. The CDR3 runs 14 residues. CDR1 is MNHEY and CDR2 is SVGEGT in the germline V gene. Unmatched junction bases numbered 8, after V lost 7 bases and J lost 2 bases. The CDR3 sequence: CASNPPGQPYEQYF. DNA of the CDR3: TGTGCCAGCAACCCGCCGGGACAGCCCTACGAGCAGTACTTC.

The chain is built from TRBV6-6 and TRBJ2-1; 9 positions match TRBD2. The V gene end was trimmed by 7 bases and the J gene end by 3 bases; junction bases not matched to a gene: 4. Germline values: CDR1 MNHNY, CDR2 SVGAGI (reference sequence). CDR3 size: 14 residues. The chain's CDR3 is CASKWTSDYNEQFF. The CDR3 bases are TGTGCCAGCAAGTGGACTAGCGACTACAATGAGCAGTTCTTC.

This chain connects TRBV28 to TRBJ2-7; 9 nucleotides agree with TRBD2. Germline loops: CDR1 MDHEN, CDR2 SYDVKM. The CDR3 spans 15 residues. Trimming cost V 3 bases and J 9 bases; bases outside gene matches: 12. The CDR3 DNA follows: TGTGCCAGCAGTTTCGGGACTAGCCAGCGATTAAGGCAGTACTTC. It is translated as CASSFGTSQRLRQYF.

The chain employs TRBV6-5 and TRBJ2-5; D may be TRBD1 (5 bases). CDR3 length equals 15 residues. Trimming cost V 4 bases and J 4 bases, with 16 bases left between them. Per the germline V gene, CDR1 is MNHEY and CDR2 is SVGAGI. Written as DNA, the CDR3 is TGTGCCAGCAGTTCGCGAAGGGGTTTCGGAGAGACCCAGTACTTC. It yields the protein CASSSRRGFGETQYF.

This rearrangement joins TRBV5-5 to TRBJ2-1; TRBD2 agrees at 13 bases. The CDR3 totals 15 residues. Germline V CDR1 and CDR2: SGHKS, YYEKEE (reference sequence). V gave up 4 bases and J gave up 6 bases; unmatched junction bases: 4. In DNA form, the CDR3 reads TGTGCCAGCAGCCTGCGACTAGCGGGAGGCAATGAGCAGTTCTTC. Translating it yields CASSLRLAGGNEQFF.

This clone was recorded once. The genes are TRBV10-3 and TRBJ2-3; 14 bases line up with TRBD2. With 6 bases clipped from V and 4 bases from J, the junction kept 9 bases outside the gene matches. The CDR3 has 17 residues. Germline CDR1 ENHRY, CDR2 SYGVKD. CDR3 loop: CAIRGGGLAGVADTQYF. Written as DNA, the CDR3 is TGTGCCATCAGGGGTGGGGGACTAGCGGGAGTGGCAGATACGCAGTATTTT.